This passage covers 2 T cell receptor beta chains from one sample sequenced in a study of beta chain features in type 1 diabetes. Investigators reverse transcribed all isolated RNA, so they sequenced expressed TCRB transcripts. Profiled with immunoSEQ multiplex PCR; TCRdb holds only in-frame clones, not every one. This sample has some 500,000 clones, with about 10% found just once. The sample comprised naive CD4+ T cells from blood. These TCRs come from a woman between 18 and 30 years old in good health.

The rearrangement joins TRBV6-1 to TRBJ2-2, with D possibly being TRBD2 (6 bases). Trimming stripped 6 bases from V and 6 bases from J, with 11 bases between. Germline CDR1 is MNHNS and CDR2 is SASEGT. The length of the CDR3 is 13 residues. The CDR3 here is CASRDPGAGELFF. CDR3 coding DNA: TGTGCCAGCAGAGATCCGGGAGCCGGGGAGCTGTTTTTT.

The chain links TRBV25-1 to TRBJ2-1, with 9 bases fitting TRBD1. The CDR3 has 17 amino acids. From germline, CDR1 is MGHDK and CDR2 SYGVNS. With V trimmed by 5 bases and J by 6 bases, 14 bases remained unmatched. The CDR3 nucleotides read TGTGCCAGCAGTCCCAGAGCCGGGACAGGGCTCCCCAATGAGCAGTTCTTC. Encoded protein: CASSPRAGTGLPNEQFF.